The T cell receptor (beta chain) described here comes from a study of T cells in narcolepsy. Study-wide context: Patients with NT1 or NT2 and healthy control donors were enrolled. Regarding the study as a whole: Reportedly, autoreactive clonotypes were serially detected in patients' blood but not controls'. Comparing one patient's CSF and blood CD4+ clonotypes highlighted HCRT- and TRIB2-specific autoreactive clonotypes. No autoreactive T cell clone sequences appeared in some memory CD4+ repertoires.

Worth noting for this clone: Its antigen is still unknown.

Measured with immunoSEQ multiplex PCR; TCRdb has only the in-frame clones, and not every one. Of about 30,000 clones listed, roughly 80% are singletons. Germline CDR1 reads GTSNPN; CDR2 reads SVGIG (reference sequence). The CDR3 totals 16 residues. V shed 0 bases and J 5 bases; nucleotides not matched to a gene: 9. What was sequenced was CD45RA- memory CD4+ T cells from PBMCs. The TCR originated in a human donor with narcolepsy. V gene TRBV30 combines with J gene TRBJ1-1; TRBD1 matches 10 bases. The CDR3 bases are TGTGCCTGGAGTGTACGGGGAGACAGGGGGCATACTGAAGCTTTCTTT. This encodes CAWSVRGDRGHTEAFF.